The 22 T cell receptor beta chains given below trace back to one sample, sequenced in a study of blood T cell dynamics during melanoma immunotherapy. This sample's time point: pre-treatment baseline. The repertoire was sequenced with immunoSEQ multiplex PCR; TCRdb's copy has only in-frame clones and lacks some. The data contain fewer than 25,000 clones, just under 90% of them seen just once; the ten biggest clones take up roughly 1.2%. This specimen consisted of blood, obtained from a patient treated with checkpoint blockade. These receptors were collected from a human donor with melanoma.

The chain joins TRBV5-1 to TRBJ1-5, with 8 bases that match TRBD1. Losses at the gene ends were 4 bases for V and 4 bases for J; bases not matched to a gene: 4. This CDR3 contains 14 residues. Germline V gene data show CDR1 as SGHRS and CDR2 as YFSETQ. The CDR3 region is CASSLQGGNQPQHF. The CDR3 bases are TGCGCCAGCAGCCTACAGGGGGGGAATCAGCCCCAGCATTTT.

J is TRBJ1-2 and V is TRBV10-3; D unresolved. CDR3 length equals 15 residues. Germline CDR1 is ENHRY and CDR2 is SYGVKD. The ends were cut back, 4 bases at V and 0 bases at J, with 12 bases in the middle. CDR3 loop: CAISGSTGTNYGYTF. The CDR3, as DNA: TGTGCCATCAGTGGCTCTACCGGGACTAACTATGGCTACACCTTC.

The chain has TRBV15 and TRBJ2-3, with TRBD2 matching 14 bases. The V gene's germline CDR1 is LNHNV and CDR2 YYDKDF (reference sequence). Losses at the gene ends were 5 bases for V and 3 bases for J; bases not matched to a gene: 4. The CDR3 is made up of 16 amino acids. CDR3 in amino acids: CATSSGLAGVTDTQYF. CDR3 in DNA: TGTGCCACCAGCTCGGGACTAGCGGGGGTAACAGATACGCAGTATTTT.

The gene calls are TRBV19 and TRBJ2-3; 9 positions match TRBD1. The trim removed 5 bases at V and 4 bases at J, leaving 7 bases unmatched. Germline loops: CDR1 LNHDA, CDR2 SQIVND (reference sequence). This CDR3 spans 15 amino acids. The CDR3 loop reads CASSDTGTGPDTQYF. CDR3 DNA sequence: TGTGCCAGTAGTGACACCGGGACAGGGCCAGATACGCAGTATTTT.

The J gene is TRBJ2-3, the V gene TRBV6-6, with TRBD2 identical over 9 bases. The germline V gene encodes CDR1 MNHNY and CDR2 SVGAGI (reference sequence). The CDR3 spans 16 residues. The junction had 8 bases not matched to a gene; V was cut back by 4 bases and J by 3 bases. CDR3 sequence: CASSSRLAVMTDTQYF. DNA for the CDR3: TGTGCCAGCAGTTCACGACTAGCGGTGATGACAGATACGCAGTATTTT.

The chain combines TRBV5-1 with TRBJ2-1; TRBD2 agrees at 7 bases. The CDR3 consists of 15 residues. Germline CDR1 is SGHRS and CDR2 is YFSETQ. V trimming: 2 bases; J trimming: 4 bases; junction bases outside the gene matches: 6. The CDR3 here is CASSFTSGTYNEQFF. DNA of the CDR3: TGCGCCAGCAGCTTTACCAGCGGGACTTACAATGAGCAGTTCTTC. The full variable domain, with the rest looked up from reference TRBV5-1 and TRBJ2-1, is KAGVTQTPRYLIKTRGQQVTLSCSPISGHRSVSWYQQTPGQGLQFLFEYFSETQRNKGNFPGRFSGRQFSNSRSEMNVSTLELGDSALYLCASSFTSGTYNEQFFGPGTRLTVL.

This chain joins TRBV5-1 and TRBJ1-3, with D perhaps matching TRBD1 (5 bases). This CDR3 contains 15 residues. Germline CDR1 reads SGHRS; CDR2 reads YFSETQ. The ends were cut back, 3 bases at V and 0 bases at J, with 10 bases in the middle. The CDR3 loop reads CASSYTGISGNTIYF. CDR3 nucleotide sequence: TGCGCCAGCAGCTACACAGGAATCTCTGGAAACACCATATATTTT.

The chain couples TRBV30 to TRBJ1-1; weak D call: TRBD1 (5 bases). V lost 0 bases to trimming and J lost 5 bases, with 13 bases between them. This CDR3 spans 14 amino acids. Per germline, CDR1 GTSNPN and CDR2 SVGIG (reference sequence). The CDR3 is CAWSVIGGRTEAFF. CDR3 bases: TGTGCCTGGAGTGTAATTGGGGGTCGGACTGAAGCTTTCTTT.

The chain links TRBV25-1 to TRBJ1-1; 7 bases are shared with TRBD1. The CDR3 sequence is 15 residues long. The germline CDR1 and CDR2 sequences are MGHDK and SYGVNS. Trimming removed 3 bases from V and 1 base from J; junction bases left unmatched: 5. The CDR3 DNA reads TGTGCCAGCAGTGAGACAGGGACTCCGAACACTGAAGCTTTCTTT. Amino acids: CASSETGTPNTEAFF. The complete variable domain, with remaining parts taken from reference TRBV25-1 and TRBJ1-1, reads EADIYQTPRYLVIGTGKKITLECSQTMGHDKMYWYQQDPGMELHLIHYSYGVNSTEKGDLSSESTVSRIRTEHFPLTLESARPSHTSQYLCASSETGTPNTEAFFGQGTRLTVV.

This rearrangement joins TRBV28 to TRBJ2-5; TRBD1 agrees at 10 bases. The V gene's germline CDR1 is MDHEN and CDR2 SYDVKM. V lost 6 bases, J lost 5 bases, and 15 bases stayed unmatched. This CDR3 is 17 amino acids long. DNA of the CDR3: TGTGCCAGCAGCCTGGACAGGGGGAGCGGAATGGAGGAGACCCAGTACTTC. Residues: CASSLDRGSGMEETQYF.

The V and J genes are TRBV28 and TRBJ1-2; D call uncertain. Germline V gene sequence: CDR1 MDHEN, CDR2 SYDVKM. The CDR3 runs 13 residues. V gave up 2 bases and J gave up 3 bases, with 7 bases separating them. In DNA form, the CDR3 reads TGTGCCAGCAGTTTAACACTAGACTATGGCTACACCTTC. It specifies CASSLTLDYGYTF.

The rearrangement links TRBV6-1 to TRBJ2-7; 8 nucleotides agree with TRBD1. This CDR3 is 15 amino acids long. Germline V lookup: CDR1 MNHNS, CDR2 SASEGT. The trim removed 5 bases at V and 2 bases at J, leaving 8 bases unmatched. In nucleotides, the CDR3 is TGTGCCAGCAGTACGCTAGGACAGGGCCCCTACGAGCAGTACTTC. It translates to CASSTLGQGPYEQYF.

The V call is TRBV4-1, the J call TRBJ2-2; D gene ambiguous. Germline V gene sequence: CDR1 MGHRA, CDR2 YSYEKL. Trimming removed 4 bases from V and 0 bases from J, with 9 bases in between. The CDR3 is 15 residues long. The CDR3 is CASSREGTNTGELFF. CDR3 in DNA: TGCGCCAGCAGCCGGGAAGGGACGAACACCGGGGAGCTGTTTTTT.

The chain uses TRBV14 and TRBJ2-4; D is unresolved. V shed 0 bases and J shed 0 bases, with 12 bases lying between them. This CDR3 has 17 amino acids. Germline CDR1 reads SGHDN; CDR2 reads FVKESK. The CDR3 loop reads CASSQDSAIVAKNIQYF. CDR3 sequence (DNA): TGTGCCAGCAGCCAAGATTCGGCAATCGTAGCCAAAAACATTCAGTACTTC.

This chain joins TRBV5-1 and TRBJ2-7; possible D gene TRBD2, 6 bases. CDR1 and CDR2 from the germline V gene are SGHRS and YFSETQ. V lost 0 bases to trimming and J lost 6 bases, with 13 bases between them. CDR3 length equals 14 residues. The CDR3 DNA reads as TGCGCCAGCAGCTTGGTTGGGGACTTGGGCGAGCAGTACTTC. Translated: CASSLVGDLGEQYF.

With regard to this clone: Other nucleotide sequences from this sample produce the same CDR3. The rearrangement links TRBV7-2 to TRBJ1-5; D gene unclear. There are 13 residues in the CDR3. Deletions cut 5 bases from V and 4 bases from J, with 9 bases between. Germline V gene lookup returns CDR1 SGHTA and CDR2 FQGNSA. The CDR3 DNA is TGTGCCAGCAGCCGAGGCGGTAATCAGCCCCAGCATTTT. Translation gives CASSRGGNQPQHF.

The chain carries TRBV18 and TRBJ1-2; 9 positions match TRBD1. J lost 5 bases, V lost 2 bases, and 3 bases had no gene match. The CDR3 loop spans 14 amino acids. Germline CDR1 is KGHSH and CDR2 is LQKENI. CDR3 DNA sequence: TGTGCCAGCTCACCAGACGGGACAGGGTATGGCTACACCTTC. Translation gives CASSPDGTGYGYTF. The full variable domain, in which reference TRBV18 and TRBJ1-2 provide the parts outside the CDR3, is NAGVMQNPRHLVRRRGQEARLRCSPMKGHSHVYWYRQLPEEGLKFMVYLQKENIIDESGMPKERFSAEFPKEGPSILRIQQVVRGDSAAYFCASSPDGTGYGYTFGSGTRLTVV.

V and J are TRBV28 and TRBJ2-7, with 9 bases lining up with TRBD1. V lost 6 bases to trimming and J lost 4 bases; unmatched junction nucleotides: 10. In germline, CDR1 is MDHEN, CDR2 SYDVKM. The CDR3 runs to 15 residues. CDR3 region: CASRGPTGGMYEQYF. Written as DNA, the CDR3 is TGTGCCAGCAGGGGGCCGACAGGGGGAATGTACGAGCAGTACTTC. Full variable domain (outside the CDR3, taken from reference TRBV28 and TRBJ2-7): DVKVTQSSRYLVKRTGEKVFLECVQDMDHENMFWYRQDPGLGLRLIYFSYDVKMKEKGDIPEGYSVSREKKERFSLILESASTNQTSMYLCASRGPTGGMYEQYFGPGTRLTVT.

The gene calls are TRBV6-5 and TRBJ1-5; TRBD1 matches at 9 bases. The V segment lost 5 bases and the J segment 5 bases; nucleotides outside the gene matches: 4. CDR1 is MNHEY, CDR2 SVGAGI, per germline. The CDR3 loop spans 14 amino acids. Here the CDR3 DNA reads TGTGCCAGCAGTCGACAGGGGGGGGATCAGCCCCAGCATTTT. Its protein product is CASSRQGGDQPQHF.

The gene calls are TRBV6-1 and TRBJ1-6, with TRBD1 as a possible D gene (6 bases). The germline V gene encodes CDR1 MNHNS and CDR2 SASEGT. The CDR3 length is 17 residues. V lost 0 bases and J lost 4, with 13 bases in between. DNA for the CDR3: TGTGCCAGCAGTGAAGCTGTTGCGACAGGATATAATTCACCCCTCCACTTT. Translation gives CASSEAVATGYNSPLHF.

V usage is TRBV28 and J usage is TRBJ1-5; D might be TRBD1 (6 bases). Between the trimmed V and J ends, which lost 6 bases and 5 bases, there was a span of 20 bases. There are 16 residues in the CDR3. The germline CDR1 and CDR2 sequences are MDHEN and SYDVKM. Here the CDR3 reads CASSPLGRGGDQPQHF. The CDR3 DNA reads TGTGCCAGCAGCCCACTGGGCAGGGGAGGGGATCAGCCCCAGCATTTT.

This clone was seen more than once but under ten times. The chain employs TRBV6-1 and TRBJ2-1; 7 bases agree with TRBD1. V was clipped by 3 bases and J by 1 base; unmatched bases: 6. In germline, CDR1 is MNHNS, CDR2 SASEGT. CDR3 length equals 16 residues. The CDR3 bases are TGTGCCAGCAGTGACGGCCGGGACAGTTCCTACAATGAGCAGTTCTTC. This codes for CASSDGRDSSYNEQFF.